The 16 T cell receptor beta chains below come from one sample, sequenced in a study of early T cells in non-severe SARS-CoV-2 infection. Each CDR3 protein is one row after TCRdb ran MiXCR on the 5' RACE reads. This sample has about 100,000 distinct CDR3 sequences, with roughly an eighth found just once. Sequenced: whole blood. Receptors were obtained from an adult who was a healthcare worker with PCR-confirmed SARS-CoV-2 infection or an uninfected control (not recorded which).

This rearrangement joins TRBV6-1 to TRBJ1-1; 8 bases map to TRBD1. This CDR3 is built from 14 residues. CDR1 is MNHNS and CDR2 is SASEGT in the germline V gene. J gave up 5 bases and V 3 bases, and 5 bases lay outside the gene matches. CDR3 protein: CASSERQGSTEAFF. The DNA of the CDR3 is TGTGCCAGCAGTGAGAGACAGGGGAGTACTGAAGCTTTCTTT.

In its sample, this clonotype was seen many times. The rearrangement joins TRBV14 to TRBJ2-5; D uncertain. Between the trimmed V and J ends, which lost 2 bases and 1 base, there was a span of 8 bases. CDR3 size: 14 residues. Germline V gene data show CDR1 as SGHDN and CDR2 as FVKESK. CDR3 in amino acids: CASSQSQFQETQYF. The CDR3 DNA reads TGTGCCAGCAGCCAATCGCAATTCCAAGAGACCCAGTACTTC.

This clonotype has a count of ten or more. The V call is TRBV5-1, the J call TRBJ2-2; the D is unclear. CDR3 length: 12 residues. The ends were cut back, 4 bases at V and 3 bases at J, with 4 bases in the middle. The germline V gene encodes CDR1 SGHRS and CDR2 YFSETQ. CDR3 DNA sequence: TGCGCCAGCAGCATGGACACCGGGGAGCTGTTTTTT. Translation: CASSMDTGELFF.

V and J are TRBV11-2 and TRBJ2-4; D possibly corresponds to TRBD2 (6 bases). V was cut by 5 bases and J by 8 bases, with 19 bases left in between. The length of the CDR3 is 15 residues. Germline-derived CDR1 and CDR2 are SGHAT and FQNNGV. The CDR3 nucleotides read TGTGCCAGCAGCCCCCAGGGAGGCCCCGGGGACATTCAGTACTTC. Protein sequence: CASSPQGGPGDIQYF.

V and J are TRBV27 and TRBJ2-7; D is possibly TRBD2 (6 bases). Trimming cost V 6 bases and J 5 bases, with 14 bases left between them. Per the germline V gene, CDR1 is MNHEY and CDR2 is SMNVEV (reference sequence). The length of the CDR3 is 13 residues. The CDR3: CASRGQGGHEQYF. The CDR3 region has the DNA TGTGCCAGCAGGGGTCAGGGAGGCCACGAGCAGTACTTC.

The sample holds a few counts of this clonotype. The V gene is TRBV3-1, the J gene TRBJ2-3; D may be TRBD1 (6 bases). Germline V gives CDR1 LGHDT, CDR2 YNNKEL (reference sequence). The CDR3 runs 15 residues. Trimming removed 4 bases at V and 2 bases at J, with 13 bases between. In DNA form, the CDR3 reads TGTGCCAGCAGCCCACAGGGTTCCCTCACAGATACGCAGTATTTT. It codes for CASSPQGSLTDTQYF.

This clonotype has a count of ten or more. The rearrangement links TRBV3-1 to TRBJ2-7; a possible D gene is TRBD2 (6 bases). The CDR3 is 13 amino acids. Trimming took off 4 bases at V and 5 bases at J, with 12 bases between the two ends. Germline values: CDR1 LGHDT, CDR2 YNNKEL (reference sequence). In DNA form, the CDR3 reads TGTGCCAGCAGCCTTTCGGGGGTGGACGAGCAGTACTTC. The encoded protein is CASSLSGVDEQYF.

This clonotype was recorded at least ten times. The rearrangement uses TRBV7-3 and TRBJ1-1; D possibly corresponds to TRBD1 (5 bases). V was cut by 1 base and J by 4 bases, with 10 bases left in between. Germline-derived CDR1 and CDR2 are SGHTA and FQGTGA. The CDR3 contains 14 residues. The CDR3 is CASSLRGGGTEAFF. CDR3 in DNA: TGTGCCAGCAGCTTAAGGGGCGGGGGCACTGAAGCTTTCTTT.

The V gene is TRBV29-1, the J gene TRBJ2-6; D might be TRBD1 (6 bases). The CDR3 extends over 14 amino acids. In germline, CDR1 is SQVTM, CDR2 ANQGSEA. V lost 6 bases, J lost 4 bases, and 13 bases lay in between. Here the CDR3 DNA reads TGCAGCGTCTTCACAGGGTCCGGGGCCAACGTCCTGACTTTC. Encoded protein: CSVFTGSGANVLTF.

This clonotype was seen ten or more times. The gene calls are TRBV1 and TRBJ2-7; the D call of TRBD2 is as the table states it, not checked on the DNA. TRBV1 is deemed a pseudogene. This CDR3 has 20 residues. CDR3 sequence reads: CTSSQDLTTSGRTRSYEQYF. The CDR3 nucleotides read TGCACCAGCAGCCAAGATCTGACGACTAGCGGGAGGACAAGGTCCTACGAGCAGTACTTC.

This clonotype was observed at least ten times. The chain carries TRBV6-5 and TRBJ1-3; tentative D call: TRBD1 (5 bases). Trimming took off 7 bases at V and 3 bases at J, with 10 bases between the two ends. Germline lookup yields CDR1 MNHEY and CDR2 SVGAGI. The CDR3 has 13 amino acids. This CDR3 reads CASTQARGNTIYF. The CDR3 nucleotides are TGTGCCAGCACACAGGCTCGTGGAAACACCATATATTTT.

In this sample, this clonotype turned up many times. The chain employs TRBV10-2 and TRBJ2-7; D is possibly TRBD2 (6 bases). V was pared by 0 bases and J by 7 bases, with 13 bases between. Per the germline V gene, CDR1 is WSHSY and CDR2 is SAAADI. This CDR3 has 14 residues. CDR3 residues: CASSESRARGEQYF. The CDR3 coding sequence is TGCGCCAGCAGTGAGTCGAGGGCCCGGGGGGAGCAGTACTTC.

The CDR3 is CASKLTSGTGSNEQFF. The CDR3 DNA is TGTGCCAGCAAATTGACTAGCGGGACGGGTTCCAATGAGCAGTTCTTC. The J gene is TRBJ2-1, the V gene TRBV2; 11 positions agree with TRBD2. Trimming cost V 7 bases and J 6 bases; bases outside gene matches: 11. Per the germline V gene, CDR1 is SNHLY and CDR2 is FYNNEI. This CDR3 has 16 residues.

The V call is TRBV20-1, the J call TRBJ1-1; 10 nucleotides align to TRBD1. The CDR3 covers 15 residues. Germline trimming cut 6 bases from V and 3 bases from J; bases unmatched to any gene: 10. CDR1 is DFQATT, CDR2 SNEGSKA, per germline (reference sequence). Written as DNA, the CDR3 is TGCAGTGCCGCACCAAGGACAGGGGGGGACACTGAAGCTTTCTTT. Protein: CSAAPRTGGDTEAFF.

This clonotype turned up a few times. The chain employs TRBV5-1 and TRBJ2-1; 8 bases fit TRBD2. Germline V gene sequence: CDR1 SGHRS, CDR2 YFSETQ. This CDR3 has 13 residues. V was clipped by 5 bases and J by 6 bases; unmatched bases: 4. The CDR3 nucleotides read TGCGCCAGCAGGGTAGCGGGGCTCAATGAGCAGTTCTTC. It encodes CASRVAGLNEQFF. Using reference TRBV5-1 and TRBJ2-1 for the parts outside the CDR3, the full variable domain is KAGVTQTPRYLIKTRGQQVTLSCSPISGHRSVSWYQQTPGQGLQFLFEYFSETQRNKGNFPGRFSGRQFSNSRSEMNVSTLELGDSALYLCASRVAGLNEQFFGPGTRLTVL.

This clonotype was observed many times. The chain has TRBV20-1 and TRBJ2-4; D possibly matches TRBD1 or TRBD2 (5 bases each). The V gene lost 0 bases and the J gene lost 1 base, with 13 bases spanning the gap. Looked up from germline, CDR1 is DFQATT and CDR2 is SNEGSKA (reference sequence). This CDR3 comprises 16 residues. The CDR3 region is CSARDPGRGAKNIQYF. The CDR3 nucleotides are TGCAGTGCTAGAGATCCGGGACGTGGGGCCAAAAACATTCAGTACTTC.